This TCR beta chain was documented in a study of CD8 T cells in Susac syndrome. This clonotype has just a few counts. cDNA came from around 0.5 to 1 ug RNA primed by random hexamers. MiXCR, applied by TCRdb to the immunoSEQ multiplex PCR reads, yields one record per CDR3 protein. The sample lists 400,000 or so distinct CDR3 sequences; 75% to 90% were seen once. With 7 bases clipped from V and 0 bases from J, the junction kept 2 bases outside the gene matches. The V gene's germline CDR1 is MNHEY and CDR2 SMNVEV (reference sequence). This CDR3 contains 14 residues. Sequencing was done on a sample of CD8+ T cells from PBMCs. This TCR came from a human donor with multiple sclerosis. J is TRBJ2-7 and V is TRBV27, with 11 bases aligning to TRBD2. The chain's CDR3 is CASKLAGGSYEQYF. DNA of the CDR3: TGTGCCAGCAAGCTAGCGGGAGGCTCCTACGAGCAGTACTTC.